A single sample is the source of the 20 T cell receptor beta chains below, sequenced in a study of T cells in localized non-small cell lung cancer. The repertoire was sequenced with immunoSEQ multiplex PCR; TCRdb's copy has only in-frame clones and lacks some. The repertoire holds under 15,000 clones, with 85% to 90% as singletons. Source: peripheral blood, taken before any cancer treatment. Every receptor here comes from a male donor at least 60 years old with stage III lung adenocarcinoma.

The chain employs TRBV5-1 and TRBJ2-7; D might be TRBD1 or TRBD2, each matching 5 bases. The CDR3 spans 14 residues. Germline CDR1 and CDR2: SGHRS and YFSETQ. The V and J ends lost 4 bases and 3 bases respectively, with 14 bases between them. CDR3 sequence: CASSPGGGDYEQYF. The CDR3 DNA sequence: TGCGCCAGCAGCCCAGGTGGGGGAGACTACGAGCAGTACTTC.

This clone was seen just once. The V and J genes are TRBV7-9 and TRBJ1-3; D uncertain. V was cut by 2 bases and J by 4 bases, with 6 bases left in between. From germline, CDR1 is SEHNR and CDR2 FQNEAQ (reference sequence). This CDR3 is 13 amino acids long. The CDR3 sequence: CASSLREGNTIYF. The CDR3 bases are TGTGCCAGCAGCTTACGAGAGGGAAACACCATATATTTT.

The rearrangement uses TRBV7-6 and TRBJ2-3; D not certain. The V end lost 4 bases, the J end lost 0 bases, and 17 bases lay between the germline ends. This CDR3 spans 17 amino acids. Looked up from germline, CDR1 is SGHVS and CDR2 is FNYEAQ. In nucleotides, the CDR3 is TGTGCCAGCAGCTCTCGACTGGGGTTAACTAGCACAGATACGCAGTATTTT. Translating it yields CASSSRLGLTSTDTQYF. Using reference TRBV7-6 and TRBJ2-3 for the parts outside the CDR3, the full variable domain is GAGVSQSPRYKVTKRGQDVALRCDPISGHVSLYWYRQALGQGPEFLTYFNYEAQQDKSGLPNDRFSAERPEGSISTLTIQRTEQRDSAMYRCASSSRLGLTSTDTQYFGPGTRLTVL.

V usage is TRBV7-9 and J usage is TRBJ1-2; 7 bases align to TRBD1. Germline values: CDR1 SEHNR, CDR2 FQNEAQ (reference sequence). The CDR3 length is 14 residues. V shed 5 bases, J shed 8 bases, and the junction held 11 bases outside the gene matches. The CDR3 DNA sequence: TGTGCCAGCAGCGGGGGACAGTCTCTTGGAGGCTACACCTTC. Its translation is CASSGGQSLGGYTF.

This clone was detected a few times. The chain is built from TRBV6-1 and TRBJ2-5, with 10 bases matching TRBD2. Trimming removed 3 bases from V and 5 bases from J; junction bases left unmatched: 6. Germline V gene data show CDR1 as MNHNS and CDR2 as SASEGT. The CDR3 loop spans 15 amino acids. CDR3 sequence (DNA): TGTGCCAGCAGTGATTTAGCGGGGGGCCCGGAGACCCAGTACTTC. This translates into CASSDLAGGPETQYF.

This chain uses TRBV6-5 with TRBJ2-7; the match to TRBD1 covers 10 bases. The length of the CDR3 is 14 residues. CDR1 MNHEY and CDR2 SVGAGI come from the germline V gene. Trimming removed 7 bases from V and 6 bases from J; junction bases left unmatched: 9. The CDR3 loop reads CASTKGTGVSEQYF. CDR3 coding DNA: TGTGCCAGCACCAAAGGGACAGGGGTTTCCGAGCAGTACTTC.

The chain links TRBV5-4 to TRBJ2-7, with D uncertain. This CDR3 comprises 12 residues. The germline V and J ends were trimmed by 3 bases and 2 bases, with 6 bases remaining between them. Germline CDR1 reads SGHNT; CDR2 reads YYREEE (reference sequence). The CDR3 here is CASSSLTYEQYF. The CDR3 nucleotides are TGTGCCAGCAGCTCCCTAACCTACGAGCAGTACTTC.

The chain carries TRBV4-2 and TRBJ2-7; no clear D. V was shortened by 2 bases and J by 3 bases, with 8 bases between the two germline ends. Germline CDR1 reads LGHNA; CDR2 reads YNFKEQ. The CDR3 loop spans 13 amino acids. CDR3 region: CASSQSGSYEQYF. CDR3 bases: TGTGCCAGCAGCCAATCTGGAAGCTACGAGCAGTACTTC.

This sequence joins TRBV11-1 and TRBJ1-1; maybe TRBD1 (6 bases). Trimming shortened V by 5 bases and J by 1 base, and 11 bases separated the two germline ends. The CDR3 extends over 14 amino acids. Germline CDR1 and CDR2: SGHAT and FQDESV (reference sequence). The CDR3 coding sequence is TGTGCCAGCAGCCTGGACAGATCGAACACTGAAGCTTTCTTT. Translation gives CASSLDRSNTEAFF.

The rearrangement uses TRBV2 and TRBJ2-7; no definite D call. The CDR3 spans 11 residues. Germline V gene sequence: CDR1 SNHLY, CDR2 FYNNEI. Trimming shortened V by 6 bases and J by 7 bases, and 10 bases separated the two germline ends. The CDR3 DNA reads as TGTGCCAGCAGAACTCTCTCTGAGCAGTACTTC. Translation: CASRTLSEQYF.

The chain couples TRBV5-1 to TRBJ1-1, with unresolved D. This CDR3 contains 16 residues. Trimming took off 5 bases at V and 0 bases at J, with 17 bases between the two ends. Per germline, CDR1 SGHRS and CDR2 YFSETQ. CDR3 bases: TGCGCCAGCAGGCCGAGGCTGGGGATGATGAACACTGAAGCTTTCTTT. It specifies CASRPRLGMMNTEAFF.

Within the sample, this clone is hyperexpanded. The CDR3 region has the DNA TGTGCCAGCAGCTTAGCGGCTACGGGCCTCTATGGCTACACCTTC. Translated: CASSLAATGLYGYTF. The chain joins TRBV7-9 to TRBJ1-2; no definite D call. The CDR3 covers 15 residues. Germline V lookup: CDR1 SEHNR, CDR2 FQNEAQ (reference sequence). Trimming took off 0 bases at V and 4 bases at J, with 12 bases between the two ends.

This clone has just one count. The chain combines TRBV29-1 with TRBJ1-1, with no clear D. V lost 7 bases and J 1 base, leaving 4 bases between the germline ends. Germline assignment: CDR1 SQVTM and CDR2 ANQGSEA. CDR3 size: 10 residues. The DNA for the CDR3 is TGCAGCGGGAGGAACACTGAAGCTTTCTTT. The encoded protein is CSGRNTEAFF.

The gene calls are TRBV6-1 and TRBJ2-7; no clear D. CDR3 length: 11 residues. CDR1 is MNHNS, CDR2 SASEGT, per germline. Between the trimmed V and J ends, which lost 6 bases and 2 bases, there was a span of 5 bases. The CDR3 reads CASSRTYEQYF. Here the CDR3 DNA reads TGTGCCAGCAGCCGAACCTACGAGCAGTACTTC.

This chain uses TRBV11-2 with TRBJ1-2; TRBD1 agrees at 9 bases. The CDR3 has 14 amino acids. Germline V CDR1 and CDR2: SGHAT, FQNNGV. V gave up 5 bases and J gave up 5 bases; unmatched junction bases: 6. The CDR3 bases are TGTGCCAGCAGCCCTTGGGACAGGGATTATGGCTACACCTTC. As protein: CASSPWDRDYGYTF.

The rearrangement joins TRBV15 to TRBJ2-2; possibly TRBD1 for D (6 bases). V was shortened by 1 base and J by 4 bases, with 13 bases between the two germline ends. From germline, CDR1 is LNHNV and CDR2 YYDKDF (reference sequence). This CDR3 is built from 16 residues. CDR3 sequence reads: CATSRGRTVRTGELFF. The CDR3, as DNA: TGTGCCACCAGCAGAGGAAGGACAGTTCGCACCGGGGAGCTGTTTTTT.

V and J are TRBV2 and TRBJ2-5, with D possibly being TRBD2 (6 bases). CDR1 SNHLY and CDR2 FYNNEI come from the germline V gene. Trimming took 6 bases from V and 2 from J, leaving 13 bases between them. This CDR3 has 14 residues. CDR3 sequence: CASRAGRQQETQYF. The CDR3 DNA sequence: TGTGCCAGCAGGGCGGGGAGACAGCAAGAGACCCAGTACTTC.

A word on this clone: The junction departs from germline at one end; a sequencing error may be responsible. The CDR3 DNA follows: TGTGCCGGCAGCTTGGCCTCCGGGGAGACCCAGTACTTC. Encoded protein: CAGSLASGETQYF. The gene calls are TRBV5-4 and TRBJ2-5; D gene uncertain. The CDR3 sequence is 13 residues long. The V gene's germline CDR1 is SGHNT and CDR2 YYREEE (reference sequence).

The chain links TRBV29-1 to TRBJ1-4; possibly TRBD1 for D (6 bases). There are 17 residues in the CDR3. Germline CDR1 SQVTM, CDR2 ANQGSEA. V was clipped by 4 bases and J by 7 bases, with 25 bases between them. CDR3 DNA: TGCAGCGTTGCAGGGGACCCGACGACAGGCGGTAGTGAAAAACTGTTTTTT. This translates into CSVAGDPTTGGSEKLFF.

This chain connects TRBV19 to TRBJ1-5, with D perhaps TRBD1 (6 bases). Per germline, CDR1 LNHDA and CDR2 SQIVND (reference sequence). Trimming removed 8 bases at V and 2 bases at J, with 28 bases between. The CDR3 consists of 19 residues. CDR3: CASRWGHKGGGWGNQPQHF. CDR3 nucleotide sequence: TGTGCCAGTCGTTGGGGGCATAAGGGGGGCGGGTGGGGCAATCAGCCCCAGCATTTT.